This section outlines one T cell receptor beta chain sequence together with its context. Its antigen has not been determined. There are no base qualities to consult, and no much larger clone falls within one base. The library was produced with the immunoSEQ multiplex PCR assay. TCRdb provides this immuneACCESS table in a form limited to in-frame rearrangements. Some clones are lacking; in checked studies, under half of them reflect an unresolved V gene, and why the rest are absent is not known. The sample data list about 70,000 clones, and 94% of these were observed just once. The ten largest clones capture about 0.6% of the sample. This specimen comes from a study of T cell changes during pregnancy in multiple sclerosis (dated by TCRdb to the late 2010s). At the level of the whole study: The study examined how the T cell repertoire changed over the course of pregnancy in women with multiple sclerosis.

The CDR3 holds 15 amino acids from the cysteine to the phenylalanine. The read is trimmed to its CDR3 DNA, 45 bases read in frame from base 1. V is cut back by 3 bases and J by 2 bases, with 6 bases in the junction unmatched. CDR1 and CDR2 are drawn from the germline V gene (reference sequence): SGHNT, YYREEE. The chain is encoded by TRBV5-4 joined to TRBJ1-2, with 8 bases matching TRBD1. The sample here was peripheral blood, taken in the third trimester of pregnancy. The receptor comes from a female donor with multiple sclerosis, enrolled in a pregnancy study. Read as DNA, the sequence is TGTGCCAGCAGCTCCGGGACAGGTGGGAACTATGGCTACACCTTC. This translates into CASSSGTGGNYGYTF.